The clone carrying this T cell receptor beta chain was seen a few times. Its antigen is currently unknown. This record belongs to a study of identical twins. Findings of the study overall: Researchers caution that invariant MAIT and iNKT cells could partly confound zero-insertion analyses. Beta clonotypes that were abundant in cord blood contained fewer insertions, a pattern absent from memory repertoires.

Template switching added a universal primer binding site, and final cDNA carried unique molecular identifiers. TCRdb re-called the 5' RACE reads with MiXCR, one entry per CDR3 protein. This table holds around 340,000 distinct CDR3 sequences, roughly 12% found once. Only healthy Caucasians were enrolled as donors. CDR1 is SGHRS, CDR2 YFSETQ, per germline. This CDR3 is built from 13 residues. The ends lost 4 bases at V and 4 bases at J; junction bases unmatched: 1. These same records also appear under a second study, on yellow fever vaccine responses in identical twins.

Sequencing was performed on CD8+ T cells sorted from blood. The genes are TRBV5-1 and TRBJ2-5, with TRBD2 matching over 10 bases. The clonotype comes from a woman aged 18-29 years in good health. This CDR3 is CASSASGRETQYF. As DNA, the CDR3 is TGCGCCAGCAGCGCTAGCGGGAGAGAGACCCAGTACTTC.